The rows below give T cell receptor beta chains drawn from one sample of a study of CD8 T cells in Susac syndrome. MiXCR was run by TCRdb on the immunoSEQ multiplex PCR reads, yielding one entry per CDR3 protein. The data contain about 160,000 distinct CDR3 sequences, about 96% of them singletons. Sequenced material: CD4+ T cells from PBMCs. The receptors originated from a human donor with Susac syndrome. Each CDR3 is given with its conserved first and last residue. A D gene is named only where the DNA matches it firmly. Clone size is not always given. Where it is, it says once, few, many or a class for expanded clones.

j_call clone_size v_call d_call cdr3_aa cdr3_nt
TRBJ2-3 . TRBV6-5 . CASRTGFSDTQYF TGTGCCAGCAGAACAGGGTTTTCAGATACGCAGTATTTT
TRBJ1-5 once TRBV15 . CATSNQGQYYQPQHF TGTGCCACTTCCAACCAGGGGCAGTATTATCAGCCCCAGCATTTT
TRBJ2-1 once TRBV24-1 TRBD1 CATSGLPRDRAYNEQFF TGTGCCACCAGTGGACTCCCCCGGGACAGGGCCTACAATGAGCAGTTCTTC
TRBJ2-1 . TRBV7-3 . CASSRPGGEQFF TGTGCCAGCAGCCGCCCCGGCGGGGAGCAGTTCTTC
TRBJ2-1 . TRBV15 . CATSTSSPYNEQFF TGTGCCACCAGCACGTCTAGTCCCTACAATGAGCAGTTCTTC
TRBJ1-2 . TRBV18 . CASSEDSNYGYTF TGTGCCAGCTCAGAAGACAGCAACTATGGCTACACCTTC
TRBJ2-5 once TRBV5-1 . CASSSPLVGDQETQYF TGCGCCAGCAGCTCCCCGTTGGTAGGGGACCAAGAGACCCAGTACTTC
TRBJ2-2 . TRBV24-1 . CATSHALEGTGELFF TGTGCCACCAGTCACGCTCTCGAGGGCACCGGGGAGCTGTTTTTT
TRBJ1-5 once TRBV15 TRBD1 CATSQEGQGLNQPQHF TGTGCCACCAGTCAGGAGGGACAGGGACTAAATCAGCCCCAGCATTTT
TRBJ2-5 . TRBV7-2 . CASSPPGTWETQYF TGTGCCAGCAGCCCCCCGGGGACTTGGGAGACCCAGTACTTC
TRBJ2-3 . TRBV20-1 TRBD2 CSAGAPRGATDTQYF TGCAGTGCTGGGGCGCCGCGGGGGGCCACAGATACGCAGTATTTT
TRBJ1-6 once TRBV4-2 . CASSQQSTGDLNSPLHF TGTGCCAGCAGCCAACAATCCACCGGGGACCTTAATTCACCCCTCCACTTT
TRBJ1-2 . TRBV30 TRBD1 CAWSVPGQHNYGYTF TGTGCCTGGAGTGTCCCGGGACAGCATAACTATGGCTACACCTTC
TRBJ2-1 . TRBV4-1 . CASSGRTPSSYNEQFF TGCGCCAGCAGCGGACGGACACCGAGCTCCTACAATGAGCAGTTCTTC
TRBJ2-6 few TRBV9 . CASSTGSSGANVLTF TGTGCCAGCAGCACAGGGAGCTCTGGGGCCAACGTCCTGACTTTC
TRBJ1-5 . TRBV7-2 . CASSLGVSGNQPQHF TGTGCCAGCAGCTTAGGGGTGTCGGGCAATCAGCCCCAGCATTTT
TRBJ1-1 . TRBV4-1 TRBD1 CASSRPGQGPEAFF TGCGCCAGCAGCCGACCGGGACAGGGGCCTGAAGCTTTCTTT
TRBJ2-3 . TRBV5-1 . CASSSSVGTQYF TGCGCCAGCAGCTCATCAGTCGGTACGCAGTATTTT
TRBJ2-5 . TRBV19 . CASSIGGRETQYF TGTGCCAGTAGTATAGGGGGCCGGGAGACCCAGTACTTC
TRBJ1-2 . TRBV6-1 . CASSEGETTAYGYTF TGTGCCAGCAGTGAAGGGGAGACTACAGCCTATGGCTACACCTTC
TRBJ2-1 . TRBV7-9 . CASSSGPGKDEQFF TGTGCCAGCAGCTCCGGACCAGGGAAGGATGAGCAGTTCTTC
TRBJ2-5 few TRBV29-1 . CSVELGETQYF TGCAGCGTTGAGTTAGGGGAGACCCAGTACTTC
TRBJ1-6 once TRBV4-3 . CASSQEVRDSPLHF TGCGCCAGCAGCCAAGAGGTCCGAGATTCACCCCTCCACTTT
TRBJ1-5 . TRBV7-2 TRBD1 CASSPGTAGQPQHF TGTGCCAGCAGCCCCGGGACAGCCGGTCAACCCCAGCATTTT
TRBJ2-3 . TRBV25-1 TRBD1 CASGDSSSTDTQYF TGTGCCAGCGGGGACAGTTCTAGCACAGATACGCAGTATTTT
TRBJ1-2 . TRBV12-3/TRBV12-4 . CASSFPRTGYTF TGTGCCAGCAGTTTCCCACGGACGGGCTACACCTTC
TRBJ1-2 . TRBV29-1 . CSARQPDVWGYGYTF TGCAGCGCTAGACAGCCCGATGTTTGGGGCTATGGCTACACCTTC
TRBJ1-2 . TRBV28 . CASSLGQGYYGYTF TGTGCCAGCAGTTTAGGGCAGGGGTATTATGGCTACACCTTC
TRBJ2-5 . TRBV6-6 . CASKALRNSQETQYF TGTGCCAGCAAAGCGTTGCGGAATAGTCAAGAGACCCAGTACTTC